This TCR beta chain stems from a study of blood T cell repertoires in COVID-19 (TCRdb year 2020). About the full investigation: Recovered participants in ImmuneRACE Cohort 3 were defined as having two consecutive negative NP/OP PCR tests, clearance from a healthcare professional, or resolution of symptoms. The collaborator samples originated in the United States, Italy and Spain and spanned the acute and convalescent phases of COVID-19. The prospective study material was composed of cDNA or gDNA derived from T cells, B-cell-depleted T cells, or PBMCs. The dataset comprised deeply sampled blood TCRbeta repertoires from subjects exposed to, actively infected with, or recovered from COVID-19. A freely available public database, intended as a resource for researchers studying the immune response to SARS-CoV-2, is where the repertoires were released. The samples were drawn from the first 160 participants of the ongoing ImmuneRACE study and from about 1,200 subjects provided by 6 global collaborators. The sample metadata nearly always contained a de-identified subject ID, COVID-19 status, age in years and sex. Where available, HLA class I and class II types were taken from metadata supplied by the sample provider and were not determined by assay-based typing.

Cut back by 0 bases and 13 bases, the V and J ends lie 18 bases apart. The CDR3 measures 14 amino acids from cysteine to phenylalanine. Of the read, only the CDR3 DNA is kept; its 42 bases are in frame from base 1. Based on the germline V gene (reference sequence), the CDR1 and CDR2 sequences are LGHDT and YNNKEL. Comment on this clone: No antigen is known for it. No much larger clone exists at a distance of one base, and base qualities are not known.

The immunoSEQ Assay, a bias-controlled multiplex PCR, was used to amplify TCRbeta CDR3 regions from genomic DNA. Concerning the study's data processing: Within the assay, amplification of reference gene primers was used to estimate how many nucleated cells each sample contained. To quantify the absolute abundance of each unique TCRbeta CDR3 rearrangement, sequence reads were collapsed and filtered. Productive Simpson clonality was computed per sample as the square root of Simpson's diversity index over productive rearrangements. TCRdb's version of the immuneACCESS table is confined to in-frame rearrangements and falls short of the full clone set. An unresolved V gene accounts for under half of the shortfall where checked; the remainder is of unknown origin. V, J and clone size were drawn from that table, and D and trimming were deduced from the DNA. The sample table shows about 200,000 clones, and about 88% are seen once. The ten largest clones take up roughly 25% of the sample.

Broader findings and caveats from the paper: Clinical and demographic metadata were provided uncurated, with the amount varying by source and participant.

Participants in the prospective study were enrolled through a virtual design, were aged 18 to 89 years, and lived in 20 to 30 United States geographic areas. Cohort assignment in the prospective study relied on participant-reported clinical history from a screening survey and a study questionnaire. In the prospective study, mobile phlebotomists collected whole blood, serum and a nasopharyngeal or oropharyngeal swab from each participant. Additional blood draws and questionnaires over an approximately two-month period could optionally be provided by prospective study participants. Blood samples from the prospective study were shipped frozen or at room temperature prior to DNA extraction.

The rearrangement joined TRBV3-1 (or the pseudogene TRBV3-2) to TRBJ1-1; there is no confident call for the D gene. Specimen: PBMCs or T cells enriched from blood (not recorded which). The sequence was collected from a woman aged 35 to 49 in a cohort exposed to, infected with or recovered from COVID-19 (not recorded which). The DNA sequence reads TGTGCCAGCAGCCAAGATAATAGGCCCGCCGGAGGTTTCTTT. Protein translation: CASSQDNRPAGGFF.